This TCR beta chain was captured in a study of identical twins. Each cDNA held unique molecular identifiers, and template switching gave it a universal primer site. TCRdb redid the calling of the 5' RACE reads with MiXCR, one entry per CDR3 protein. The sample has hundreds of thousands of distinct CDR3 sequences, 6% to 8.5% seen once; the top ten hold around 5%. CDR3 length equals 17 residues. The V gene lost 6 bases and the J gene lost 2 bases, with 26 bases spanning the gap. Per germline, CDR1 DFQATT and CDR2 SNEGSKA (reference sequence). Study conclusions and caveats: Abundant beta clonotypes from cord blood had fewer insertions, unlike memory repertoires, which showed none. For zero-insertion analyses, partial confounding could come from invariant MAIT and iNKT cells. Compared with models, monozygotic twins showed more out-of-frame TCR alpha sharing.

Worth noting for this clonotype: The antigen is not known.

These data were likewise used in another study, on yellow fever vaccine responses in identical twins.

Sequences were obtained from CD8+ T cells sorted from blood. This receptor was taken from a woman younger than 30 in good health. The chain recombines TRBV20-1 with TRBJ2-7; D is perhaps TRBD2 (6 bases). CDR3 residues: CSAQGSAAGRGTYEQYF. The CDR3 bases are TGCAGTGCACAAGGGTCAGCGGCGGGACGGGGAACCTACGAGCAGTACTTC.